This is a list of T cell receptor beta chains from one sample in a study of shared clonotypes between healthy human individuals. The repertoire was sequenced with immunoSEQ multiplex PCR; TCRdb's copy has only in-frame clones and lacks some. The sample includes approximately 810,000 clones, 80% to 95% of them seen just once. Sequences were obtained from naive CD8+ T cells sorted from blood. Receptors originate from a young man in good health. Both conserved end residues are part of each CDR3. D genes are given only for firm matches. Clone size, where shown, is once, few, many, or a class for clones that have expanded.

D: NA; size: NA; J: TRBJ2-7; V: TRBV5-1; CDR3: CASSDGSPYEQYF; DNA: TGCGCCAGCAGCGACGGGAGTCCCTACGAGCAGTACTTC
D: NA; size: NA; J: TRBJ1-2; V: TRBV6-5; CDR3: CARVRENFPNYGYTF; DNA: TGTGCCAGGGTACGGGAGAATTTCCCTAACTATGGCTACACCTTC
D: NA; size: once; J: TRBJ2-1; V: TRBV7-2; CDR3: CASGGQAFNEQFF; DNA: TGTGCCAGCGGGGGGCAGGCTTTCAATGAGCAGTTCTTC
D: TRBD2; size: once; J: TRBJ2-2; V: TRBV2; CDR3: CASSRTSGTGELFF; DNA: TGTGCCAGCTCTAGGACTAGCGGGACCGGGGAGCTGTTTTTT
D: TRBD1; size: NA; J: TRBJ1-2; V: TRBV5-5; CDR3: CASSLGLGGQGYGYTF; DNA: TGTGCCAGCAGCTTGGGCTTGGGAGGACAGGGCTATGGCTACACCTTC
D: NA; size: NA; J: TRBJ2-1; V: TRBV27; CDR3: CASSLRFSYNEQFF; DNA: TGTGCCAGCAGTTTACGCTTCTCCTACAATGAGCAGTTCTTC
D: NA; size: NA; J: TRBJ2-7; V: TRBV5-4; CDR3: CASSLGVMGEQYF; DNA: TGTGCCAGCAGCTTGGGGGTTATGGGCGAGCAGTACTTC
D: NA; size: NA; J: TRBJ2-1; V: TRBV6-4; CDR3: CASSDGSTSGNEQFF; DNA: TGTGCCAGCAGTGACGGGTCAACTTCGGGCAATGAGCAGTTCTTC
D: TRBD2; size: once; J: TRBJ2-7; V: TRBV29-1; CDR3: CSVNPSSGNRYEQYF; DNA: TGCAGCGTAAACCCTTCTAGCGGGAATAGGTACGAGCAGTACTTC
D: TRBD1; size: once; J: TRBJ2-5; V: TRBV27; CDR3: CASSFWTGQQETQYF; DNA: TGTGCCAGCAGTTTTTGGACAGGGCAGCAAGAGACCCAGTACTTC
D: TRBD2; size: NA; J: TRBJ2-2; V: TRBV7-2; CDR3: CASRQTSVNTGELFF; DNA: TGTGCCAGCAGACAGACTAGCGTGAACACCGGGGAGCTGTTTTTT
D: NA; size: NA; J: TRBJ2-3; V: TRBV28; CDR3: CASSLGDTQYF; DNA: TGTGCCAGCAGTTTAGGAGATACGCAGTATTTT
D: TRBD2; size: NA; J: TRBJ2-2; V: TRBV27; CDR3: CASSFRIPGLAGEAGELFF; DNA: TGTGCCAGCAGTTTCAGAATCCCGGGACTAGCGGGAGAGGCCGGGGAGCTGTTTTTT
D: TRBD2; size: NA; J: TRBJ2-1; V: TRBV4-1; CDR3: CASSLPRQGGPHEQFF; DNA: TGCGCCAGCAGCCTCCCTCGTCAGGGAGGGCCCCATGAGCAGTTCTTC